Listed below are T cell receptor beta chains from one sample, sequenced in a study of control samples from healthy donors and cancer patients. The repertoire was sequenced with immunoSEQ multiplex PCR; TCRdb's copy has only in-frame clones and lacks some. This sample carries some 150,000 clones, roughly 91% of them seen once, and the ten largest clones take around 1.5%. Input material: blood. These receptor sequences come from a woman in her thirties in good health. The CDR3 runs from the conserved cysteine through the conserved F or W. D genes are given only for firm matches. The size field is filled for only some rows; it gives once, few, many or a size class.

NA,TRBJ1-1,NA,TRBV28,TGTGCCAGCAGCCGCCTGGGGGGCACCACTGAAGCTTTCTTT,CASSRLGGTTEAFF
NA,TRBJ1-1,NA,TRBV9,TGTGCCAGCAGCGTAGGAGGACAGAACACTGAAGCTTTCTTT,CASSVGGQNTEAFF
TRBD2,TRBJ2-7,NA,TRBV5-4,TGTGCCAGCAGCCTCCTAGCGGGCGAGCAGTACTTC,CASSLLAGEQYF
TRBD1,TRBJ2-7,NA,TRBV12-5,TGTGCTAGTGGTTCCGTGACAGGGGCCTACGAGCAGTACTTC,CASGSVTGAYEQYF
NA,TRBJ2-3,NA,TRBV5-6,TGTGCCAGCAGCTTGGCCTCAGGGGCAGATACGCAGTATTTT,CASSLASGADTQYF
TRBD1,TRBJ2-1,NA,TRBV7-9,TGTGCCAGCAGCTTAGACAGGGGGGCCTACAATGAGCAGTTCTTC,CASSLDRGAYNEQFF
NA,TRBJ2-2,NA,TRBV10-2,TGCGCCAGCAGTGAGTCGCGGGGTACCGGGGAGCTGTTTTTT,CASSESRGTGELFF
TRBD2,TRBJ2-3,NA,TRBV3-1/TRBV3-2,TGTGCCAGCAGCCAAGATTTGGCGGGAGGGCCAGCAGATACGCAGTATTTT,CASSQDLAGGPADTQYF
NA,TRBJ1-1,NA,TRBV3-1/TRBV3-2,TGTGCCAGCAGCCAGGGGCGGAACACTGAAGCTTTCTTT,CASSQGRNTEAFF
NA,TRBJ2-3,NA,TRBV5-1,TGCGCCAGCAGCTTGTTACGGGATACGCAGTATTTT,CASSLLRDTQYF
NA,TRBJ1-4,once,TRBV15,TGTGCCACCAGCAGAGATAGGGACATCAATGAAAAACTGTTTTTT,CATSRDRDINEKLFF
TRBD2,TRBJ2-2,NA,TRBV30,TGTGCCTTGGGGGACTCCGGACTAGCGGGAGCCGGGGAGCTGTTTTTT,CALGDSGLAGAGELFF
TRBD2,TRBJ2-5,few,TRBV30,TGTGCCTGGAGTGTACCACTAGCGGGAAGAGAGACCCAGTACTTC,CAWSVPLAGRETQYF
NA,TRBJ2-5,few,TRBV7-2,TGTGCCAGCAGCCCCCCCGGGACACAAGAGACCCAGTACTTC,CASSPPGTQETQYF
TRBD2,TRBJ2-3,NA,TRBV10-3,TGTGCCATCAGGAGACTAGCTGATGATACGCAGTATTTT,CAIRRLADDTQYF
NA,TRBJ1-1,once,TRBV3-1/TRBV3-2,TGTGCCAGCAGCCGGGCAGACACTGAAGCTTTCTTT,CASSRADTEAFF
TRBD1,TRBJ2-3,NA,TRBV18,TGTGCCAGCTCACAGGGGGCGCCCACAGATACGCAGTATTTT,CASSQGAPTDTQYF
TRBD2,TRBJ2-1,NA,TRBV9,TGTGCCAGCAGCGTAGGTAGCGGGGTCCCCAATGAGCAGTTCTTC,CASSVGSGVPNEQFF
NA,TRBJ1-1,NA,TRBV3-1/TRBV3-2,TGTGCCAGCAGCGGACGGATGAACACTGAAGCTTTCTTT,CASSGRMNTEAFF
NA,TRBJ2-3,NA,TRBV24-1,TGTGCCACCAGTGAGACTAGCACAGATACGCAGTATTTT,CATSETSTDTQYF
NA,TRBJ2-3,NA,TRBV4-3,TGCGCCAGCAGCCAAGGTGTGATTACCACAGATACGCAGTATTTT,CASSQGVITTDTQYF
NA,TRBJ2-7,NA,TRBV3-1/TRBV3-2,TGTGCCAGCAGCCAAGATGAAGGGGCGGGGGAGCAGTACTTC,CASSQDEGAGEQYF
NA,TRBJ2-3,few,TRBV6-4,TGTGCCAGCAGTGACACGGTGGGCACAGATACGCAGTATTTT,CASSDTVGTDTQYF
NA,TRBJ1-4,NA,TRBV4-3,TGCGCCAGCAGCCAAGATCGGGAAAAACTGTTTTTT,CASSQDREKLFF
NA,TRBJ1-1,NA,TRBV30,TGTGCCTGGAGTGTAGGGCAGAACACTGAAGCTTTCTTT,CAWSVGQNTEAFF
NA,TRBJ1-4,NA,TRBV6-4,TGTGCCAGCAGCCAACAGGGCCCAACTAATGAAAAACTGTTTTTT,CASSQQGPTNEKLFF
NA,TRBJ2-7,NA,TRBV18,TGTGCCAGCTCACGGGAGTACGAGCAGTACTTC,CASSREYEQYF
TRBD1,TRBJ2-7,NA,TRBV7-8,TGTGCCAGCAGCTTAGAGGCAGGGGGCGCGTACGAGCAGTACTTC,CASSLEAGGAYEQYF
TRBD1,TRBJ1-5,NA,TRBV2,TGTGCCAGCAAGGGACAGGGCACCAATCAGCCCCAGCATTTT,CASKGQGTNQPQHF
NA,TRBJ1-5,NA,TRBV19,TGTGCCAGTAGTATAGGGACAGCCCATAGCAATCAGCCCCAGCATTTT,CASSIGTAHSNQPQHF
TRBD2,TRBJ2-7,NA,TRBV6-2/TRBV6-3,TGTGCCAGCAGTTACTCGACAGCGGGAGGGCCGCGAGAGCAGTACTTC,CASSYSTAGGPREQYF
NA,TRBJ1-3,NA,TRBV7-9,TGTGCCAGCAGCCCCCGCAGGGGAGGAAACACCATATATTTT,CASSPRRGGNTIYF
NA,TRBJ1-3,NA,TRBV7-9,TGTGCCAGCAGCTTAGTCCCCATCTCTGGAAACACCATATATTTT,CASSLVPISGNTIYF
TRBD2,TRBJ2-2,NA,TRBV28,TGTGCCAGCAGGGGGACTAGTGGCGGGGAGCTGTTTTTT,CASRGTSGGELFF
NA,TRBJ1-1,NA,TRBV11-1,TGTGCCAGCAGCTTAAGGGGCACTGAAGCTTTCTTT,CASSLRGTEAFF
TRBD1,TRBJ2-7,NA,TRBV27,TGTGCCAGCAGTTCTTCTACAGGGGGGTCCTACGAGCAGTACTTC,CASSSSTGGSYEQYF
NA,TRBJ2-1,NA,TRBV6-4,TGTGCCAGCAGTGAGGAGACTCACAATGAGCAGTTCTTC,CASSEETHNEQFF
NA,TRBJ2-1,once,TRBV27,TGTGCCAGCAGTTTATATGGGGGGGCCGGTGAGCAGTTCTTC,CASSLYGGAGEQFF
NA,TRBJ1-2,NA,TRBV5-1,TGCGCCAGTGCGCGGGGGGCGTACTATGGCCACACCTTC,CASARGAYYGHTF
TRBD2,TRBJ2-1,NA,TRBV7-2,TGTGCCAGCAGCCGGACTAGCGGGAGGGATGAGCAGTTCTTC,CASSRTSGRDEQFF
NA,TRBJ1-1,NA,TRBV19,TGTGCCAGTAGTTTACAGGTGCCGTCTGAAGCTTTCTTT,CASSLQVPSEAFF
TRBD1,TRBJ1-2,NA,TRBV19,TGTGCCAGTAGTTCCCAGGGGGCGTATGGCTACACCTTC,CASSSQGAYGYTF
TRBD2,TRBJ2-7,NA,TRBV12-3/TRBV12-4,TGTGCCAGCATCCCGGGACTAGAGGGGGAGCAGTACTTC,CASIPGLEGEQYF